A selection of T cell receptor beta chains follows, all from one sample in a study of CD8+ T cells in alopecia areata. Assay: immunoSEQ multiplex PCR; the TCRdb copy retains only in-frame clones and omits some. The data contain 200,000 or so clones, 30% to 40% of them singletons. The input for sequencing was CD4+ T cells sorted from blood, taken around week 31, from a patient treated with tofacitinib. Every receptor here comes from a human donor with alopecia areata. CDR3s include the opening cysteine and the closing phenylalanine or tryptophan. D genes are given only for firm matches. Size tells how often a clone was seen (once, few, many) or the class of an expanded clone, and some rows leave it out.

v_call,clone_size,j_call,d_call,cdr3_aa,cdr3_nt
TRBV5-6,.,TRBJ2-5,.,CASSLLAQWETQYF,TGTGCCAGCAGCTTGCTAGCGCAATGGGAGACCCAGTACTTC
TRBV30,.,TRBJ1-4,.,CAWSVLRQQNEKLFF,TGTGCCTGGAGTGTACTACGACAGCAAAATGAAAAACTGTTTTTT
TRBV29-1,.,TRBJ1-4,.,CSVAEGRFDEKLFF,TGCAGCGTTGCGGAGGGAAGGTTTGACGAAAAACTGTTTTTT
TRBV19,few,TRBJ1-4,TRBD1,CASSHQDRGREKLFF,TGTGCCAGTAGCCACCAGGACAGGGGGCGCGAAAAACTGTTTTTT
TRBV7-9,few,TRBJ2-7,.,CASSSPQGNSYEQYF,TGTGCCAGCAGCTCCCCCCAGGGGAATTCCTACGAGCAGTACTTC
TRBV9,.,TRBJ2-7,TRBD2,CASSVTSGTIYEQYF,TGTGCCAGCAGCGTAACCAGCGGGACTATCTACGAGCAGTACTTC
TRBV15,few,TRBJ2-1,.,CATSRDLSASYNEQFF,TGTGCCACCAGCAGAGATCTTTCGGCGTCCTACAATGAGCAGTTCTTC
TRBV9,once,TRBJ1-1,.,CASSVVGGSPFTEAFF,TGTGCCAGCAGCGTAGTGGGCGGCAGTCCCTTCACTGAAGCTTTCTTT
TRBV6-4,few,TRBJ2-1,TRBD1,CASSVQGDSNNEQFF,TGTGCCAGCAGTGTCCAGGGGGACAGCAACAATGAGCAGTTCTTC
TRBV27,.,TRBJ2-5,TRBD1,CASSSTGQETQYF,TGTGCCAGCAGTTCGACGGGACAGGAGACCCAGTACTTC
TRBV4-1,few,TRBJ2-1,TRBD2,CASSQERGGTSVYNEQFF,TGCGCCAGCAGCCAAGAAAGGGGAGGGACTAGCGTTTACAATGAGCAGTTCTTC
TRBV4-1,few,TRBJ2-5,.,CASSPSGRAQETQYF,TGCGCCAGCAGCCCGAGCGGGCGGGCGCAAGAGACCCAGTACTTC
TRBV30,few,TRBJ2-3,.,CAWSVRGADTQYF,TGTGCCTGGAGTGTTCGGGGCGCAGATACGCAGTATTTT
TRBV29-1,few,TRBJ1-1,.,CSVDLGGRGRHTEAFF,TGCAGCGTCGACCTCGGCGGGAGGGGGAGACACACTGAAGCTTTCTTT
TRBV30,.,TRBJ1-2,.,CAWSVRSYGYTF,TGTGCCTGGAGTGTAAGGAGCTATGGCTACACCTTC
TRBV11-2,.,TRBJ1-1,.,CASSSLWGSNTEAFF,TGTGCCAGCAGCTCTCTCTGGGGTTCGAACACTGAAGCTTTCTTT
TRBV30,.,TRBJ1-6,.,CAWSVPGPSNSPLHF,TGTGCCTGGAGTGTACCGGGCCCCTCTAATTCACCCCTCCACTTT
TRBV7-2,many,TRBJ1-2,.,CASTPKGANYGYTF,TGTGCCAGCACCCCGAAGGGAGCTAACTATGGCTACACCTTC
TRBV6-6,.,TRBJ2-3,.,CASMAASTDTQYF,TGTGCCAGCATGGCAGCGAGCACAGATACGCAGTATTTT
TRBV7-9,few,TRBJ1-4,.,CASSARGATNEKLFF,TGTGCCAGCAGCGCCCGAGGGGCAACTAATGAAAAACTGTTTTTT
TRBV18,.,TRBJ2-5,.,CASSRSGDKETQYF,TGTGCCAGCTCAAGGAGCGGTGATAAAGAGACCCAGTACTTC
TRBV6-5,few,TRBJ2-1,.,CASSYGGVAYNEQFF,TGTGCCAGCAGTTACGGGGGTGTCGCCTACAATGAGCAGTTCTTC
TRBV4-1,.,TRBJ1-5,.,CASSQPRSGNNQPQHF,TGCGCCAGCAGCCAACCGCGATCAGGGAACAATCAGCCCCAGCATTTT
TRBV11-2,.,TRBJ1-1,.,CASRGQTSTEAFF,TGTGCCAGTAGAGGACAGACGAGCACTGAAGCTTTCTTT
TRBV29-1,few,TRBJ1-1,.,CSVSGVNTEAFF,TGCAGCGTTTCCGGGGTGAACACTGAAGCTTTCTTT
TRBV5-1,.,TRBJ2-2,TRBD1,CASSLGTRTGSTGELFF,TGCGCCAGCAGCTTGGGGACCCGGACAGGGAGCACCGGGGAGCTGTTTTTT
TRBV7-2,.,TRBJ1-2,.,CASSLVPGGNYGYTF,TGTGCCAGCAGCTTAGTTCCCGGGGGGAACTATGGCTACACCTTC
TRBV5-6,.,TRBJ2-4,.,CASSLQGKNIQYF,TGTGCCAGCAGCTTGCAGGGAAAAAACATTCAGTACTTC
TRBV4-2,.,TRBJ1-2,.,CASSQEFSGGDYGYTF,TGTGCCAGCAGCCAAGAGTTTTCGGGAGGAGACTATGGCTACACCTTC
TRBV5-4,.,TRBJ2-2,.,CASSLAGTRSVTGELFF,TGTGCCAGCAGCTTGGCGGGAACTAGATCGGTCACCGGGGAGCTGTTTTTT
TRBV5-4,.,TRBJ1-1,.,CASSNGAEPEAFF,TGTGCCAGCAGCAATGGGGCCGAGCCTGAAGCTTTCTTT
TRBV20-1,.,TRBJ2-1,TRBD2,CSATRGGEQFF,TGCAGTGCCACACGGGGGGGTGAGCAGTTCTTC
TRBV4-1,few,TRBJ2-5,TRBD1,CASSNPTGTGGRQETQYF,TGCGCCAGCAGCAACCCGACCGGGACAGGGGGCCGGCAAGAGACCCAGTACTTC
TRBV7-3,.,TRBJ2-3,.,CASSPRSIVSGTDTQYF,TGTGCCAGCAGCCCGAGGTCAATTGTTAGCGGCACAGATACGCAGTATTTT
TRBV9,few,TRBJ1-3,TRBD1,CASSGQGGSGNTIYF,TGTGCCAGCAGCGGACAGGGCGGCTCTGGAAACACCATATATTTT
TRBV18,few,TRBJ1-1,TRBD1,CASSLDLGGSAEAFF,TGTGCCAGCTCACTCGATCTAGGGGGCAGCGCTGAAGCTTTCTTT
TRBV7-9,.,TRBJ1-4,TRBD1,CASSIRQGREKLFF,TGTGCCAGCAGCATCCGACAGGGACGGGAAAAACTGTTTTTT
TRBV30,once,TRBJ1-2,.,CAWIQGYYGYTF,TGTGCCTGGATCCAGGGATACTATGGCTACACCTTC
TRBV6-6,many,TRBJ1-5,TRBD1,CASSYYDRGPNQPQHF,TGTGCCAGCAGTTACTACGACAGGGGGCCAAATCAGCCCCAGCATTTT
TRBV6-1,.,TRBJ2-7,.,CASSQTAPYEQYF,TGTGCCAGCAGTCAAACAGCTCCCTACGAGCAGTACTTC
TRBV7-9,.,TRBJ2-5,.,CASSLAGGETQYF,TGTGCCAGCAGCTTAGCCGGGGGAGAGACCCAGTACTTC
TRBV6-1,many,TRBJ2-7,.,CASRRGFEQYF,TGTGCCAGCCGCAGGGGTTTTGAGCAGTACTTC
TRBV7-9,.,TRBJ2-3,.,CASSPTYGTGDTQYF,TGTGCCAGCAGCCCGACCTACGGCACGGGCGATACGCAGTATTTT
TRBV27,.,TRBJ1-5,.,CASSFGVHQPQHF,TGTGCCAGCAGTTTCGGGGTCCATCAGCCCCAGCATTTT
TRBV4-2,few,TRBJ1-2,TRBD1,CASSQEVGQGGYTF,TGTGCCAGCAGCCAAGAGGTTGGACAGGGAGGCTACACCTTC
TRBV15,.,TRBJ1-2,.,CATSRDAETASYGYTF,TGTGCCACCAGCAGAGATGCGGAGACGGCTTCATATGGCTACACCTTC
TRBV29-1,few,TRBJ2-3,.,CSMGFGQDTQYF,TGCAGTATGGGGTTCGGGCAAGATACGCAGTATTTT
TRBV5-1,.,TRBJ1-1,.,CASSLGLSEAFF,TGCGCCAGCAGCTTGGGTCTTTCCGAAGCTTTCTTT